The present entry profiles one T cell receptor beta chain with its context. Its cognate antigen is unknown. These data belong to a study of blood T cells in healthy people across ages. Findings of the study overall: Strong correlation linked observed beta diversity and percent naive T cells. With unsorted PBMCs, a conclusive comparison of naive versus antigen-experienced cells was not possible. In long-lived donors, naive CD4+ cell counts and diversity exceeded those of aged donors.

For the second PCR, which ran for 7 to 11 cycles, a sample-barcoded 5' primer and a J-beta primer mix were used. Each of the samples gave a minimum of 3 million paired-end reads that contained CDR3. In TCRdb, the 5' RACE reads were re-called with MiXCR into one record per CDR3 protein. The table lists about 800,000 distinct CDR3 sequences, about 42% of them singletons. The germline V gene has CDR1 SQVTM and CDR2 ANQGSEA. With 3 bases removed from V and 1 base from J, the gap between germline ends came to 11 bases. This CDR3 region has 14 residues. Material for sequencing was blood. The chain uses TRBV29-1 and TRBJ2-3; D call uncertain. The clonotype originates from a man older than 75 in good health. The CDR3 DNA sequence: TGCAGCGTTGAGAGGTCCCGAGGCACAGATACGCAGTATTTT. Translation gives CSVERSRGTDTQYF.